This is a list of T cell receptor beta chains from one sample in a study of T cell clusters in autoimmune cytopenias. From its re-call of the multiplex PCR reads, TCRdb lists each CDR3 protein once, without DNA. The sample totals 4,000 to 5,000 distinct CDR3 sequences. These data also formed part of another study, on T cell repertoires in aging, cancer and after chemotherapy.

Sequencing was performed on peripheral blood. The source is a human donor with an autoimmune cytopenia or autoimmune hepatitis (not recorded which). Both conserved end residues are part of each CDR3. Rows may omit the clone size; those that give it use once, few, many or a size class.

cdr3_length: 15
clone_size: .
j_call: TRBJ2-2
v_call: TRBV6-2/TRBV6-3
cdr3_aa: CASSTEYANTGELFF

cdr3_length: 19
clone_size: .
j_call: TRBJ2-5
v_call: TRBV4-2
cdr3_aa: CASSQEGRGSGGQGETQYF

cdr3_length: 14
clone_size: medium-sized
j_call: TRBJ2-6
v_call: TRBV11-3
cdr3_aa: CASSWPSGANVLTF

cdr3_length: 13
clone_size: .
j_call: TRBJ2-1
v_call: TRBV11-3
cdr3_aa: CASRRQGGNEQFF

cdr3_length: 12
clone_size: .
j_call: TRBJ2-6
v_call: TRBV6-5
cdr3_aa: CASRNGANVLTF

cdr3_length: 17
clone_size: large
j_call: TRBJ2-4
v_call: TRBV27
cdr3_aa: CASSLDPTPSAKNIQYF

cdr3_length: 14
clone_size: .
j_call: TRBJ2-1
v_call: TRBV6-5
cdr3_aa: CATALFRGPNEQFF

cdr3_length: 14
clone_size: .
j_call: TRBJ2-3
v_call: TRBV18
cdr3_aa: CASSPGLYGDTQYF

cdr3_length: 14
clone_size: .
j_call: TRBJ1-1
v_call: TRBV19
cdr3_aa: CASSIARGVGEAFF

cdr3_length: 11
clone_size: medium-sized
j_call: TRBJ2-7
v_call: TRBV29-1
cdr3_aa: CSVEREYEQYF

cdr3_length: 15
clone_size: .
j_call: TRBJ1-6
v_call: TRBV11-1
cdr3_aa: CASSFLFGGRSPLHF

cdr3_length: 14
clone_size: .
j_call: TRBJ2-6
v_call: TRBV6-1
cdr3_aa: CASWGGLGANVLTF

cdr3_length: 12
clone_size: medium-sized
j_call: TRBJ1-4
v_call: TRBV29-1
cdr3_aa: CSAAITNEKLFF

cdr3_length: 13
clone_size: .
j_call: TRBJ1-1
v_call: TRBV4-3
cdr3_aa: CASSQDRAQMTFF

cdr3_length: 13
clone_size: .
j_call: TRBJ2-3
v_call: TRBV6-5
cdr3_aa: CASRSGDTDTQYF

cdr3_length: 13
clone_size: .
j_call: TRBJ2-1
v_call: TRBV13
cdr3_aa: CASSFRHRNEQFF

cdr3_length: 14
clone_size: .
j_call: TRBJ2-1
v_call: TRBV13
cdr3_aa: CASSEAPGGNEQFF

cdr3_length: 12
clone_size: .
j_call: TRBJ2-1
v_call: TRBV18
cdr3_aa: CASSPSGVEQFF

cdr3_length: 13
clone_size: .
j_call: TRBJ2-2
v_call: TRBV12-3/TRBV12-4
cdr3_aa: CASSYASHGELFF

cdr3_length: 14
clone_size: .
j_call: TRBJ2-3
v_call: TRBV6-1
cdr3_aa: CASSERGVTDTQYF

cdr3_length: 15
clone_size: .
j_call: TRBJ2-7
v_call: TRBV6-5
cdr3_aa: CASRPPRDRDGEQYF

cdr3_length: 15
clone_size: .
j_call: TRBJ2-3
v_call: TRBV19
cdr3_aa: CASTRSVAGVDTQYF

cdr3_length: 15
clone_size: .
j_call: TRBJ2-7
v_call: TRBV6-5
cdr3_aa: CASSRGGSYQETQYF

cdr3_length: 14
clone_size: .
j_call: TRBJ2-3
v_call: TRBV6-1
cdr3_aa: CASSQGVPTDTQYF

cdr3_length: 14
clone_size: medium-sized
j_call: TRBJ2-7
v_call: TRBV6-5
cdr3_aa: CASSRQGATYEQYF

cdr3_length: 14
clone_size: .
j_call: TRBJ1-1
v_call: TRBV19
cdr3_aa: CASSMGAGFTEAFF

cdr3_length: 15
clone_size: .
j_call: TRBJ1-5
v_call: TRBV18
cdr3_aa: CASSPDKGGNQPQHF

cdr3_length: 15
clone_size: .
j_call: TRBJ1-1
v_call: TRBV5-5
cdr3_aa: CASSLGQPLNTEAFF

cdr3_length: 13
clone_size: .
j_call: TRBJ1-2
v_call: TRBV19
cdr3_aa: CASSRDINYGYTF

cdr3_length: 13
clone_size: .
j_call: TRBJ1-1
v_call: TRBV29-1
cdr3_aa: CSVVDRVNTEAFF

cdr3_length: 15
clone_size: .
j_call: TRBJ2-3
v_call: TRBV19
cdr3_aa: CASSIDWTGVDTQYF

cdr3_length: 15
clone_size: .
j_call: TRBJ2-1
v_call: TRBV11-3
cdr3_aa: CASSSSGRTYNEQFF

cdr3_length: 15
clone_size: .
j_call: TRBJ1-1
v_call: TRBV11-1
cdr3_aa: CASSLYPGQGAEAFF

cdr3_length: 15
clone_size: .
j_call: TRBJ1-1
v_call: TRBV19
cdr3_aa: CASRGGGLVNTEAFF

cdr3_length: 15
clone_size: .
j_call: TRBJ2-3
v_call: TRBV5-6
cdr3_aa: CASSSTGSYTDTQYF

cdr3_length: 13
clone_size: .
j_call: TRBJ1-1
v_call: TRBV12-3/TRBV12-4
cdr3_aa: CASRTRTHTEAFF

cdr3_length: 18
clone_size: .
j_call: TRBJ2-2
v_call: TRBV6-5
cdr3_aa: CASRSETWHGKNTGELFF

cdr3_length: 17
clone_size: .
j_call: TRBJ2-4
v_call: TRBV6-5
cdr3_aa: CASSRSISGGAENIQYF

cdr3_length: 16
clone_size: .
j_call: TRBJ1-3
v_call: TRBV18
cdr3_aa: CASSPWGQGSGNTIYF

cdr3_length: 13
clone_size: .
j_call: TRBJ1-2
v_call: TRBV12-3/TRBV12-4
cdr3_aa: CASSRGPNYGYTF

cdr3_length: 15
clone_size: .
j_call: TRBJ1-1
v_call: TRBV12-3/TRBV12-4
cdr3_aa: CASSLRQGPNTEAFF

cdr3_length: 16
clone_size: .
j_call: TRBJ2-5
v_call: TRBV18
cdr3_aa: CASSPPTLGPSETQYF